This is a list of T cell receptor beta chains from one sample in a study of vaccination and CD4 T cells after COVID-19. No cognate antigen is known for these TCRs. A single record per CDR3 protein comes from TCRdb applying MiXCR to the PCR reads. Here the sample spans thousands of distinct CDR3 sequences, 40% to 50% being singletons. Sequencing used CD4+ T cells from blood, cultured in vitro. These receptors were collected from a human donor who had recovered from COVID-19. Each CDR3 is given with its conserved first and last residue. A D gene is named only where the DNA matches it firmly. Clone size appears in some rows only: once, few, many, or a class for an expanded clone.

J gene	D gene	clone size	V gene	CDR3 protein
TRBJ2-7	-	-	TRBV19	CASSIDPTSSEQYF
TRBJ2-7	-	few	TRBV11-2	CASSFGLSYEQYF
TRBJ2-1	-	-	TRBV7-9	CASSLNAGEQFF
TRBJ2-3	TRBD1	large	TRBV24-1	CATSGAGTGADTQYF
TRBJ2-5	-	few	TRBV20-1	CSARDFVVGETQYF
TRBJ1-1	-	-	TRBV6-5	CASSYKTLGTEAFF
TRBJ1-5	-	few	TRBV6-5	CASSYSRGQPQHF
TRBJ2-4	-	few	TRBV27	CASSFRWSKNIQYF
TRBJ1-5	-	medium-sized	TRBV11-2	CASSRGTQGQPQHF
TRBJ1-2	TRBD1	few	TRBV27	CASSFTLRTGGEYGYTF
TRBJ1-5	TRBD1	-	TRBV4-2	CASSQETTGGTPQHF
TRBJ1-2	-	-	TRBV6-1	CVSSDSGPKAGYTF
TRBJ2-3	-	once	TRBV11-3	CASKGADTDTQYF
TRBJ2-7	TRBD2	-	TRBV24-1	CATGNPGGDEQYF
TRBJ1-2	-	few	TRBV6-1	CASSEGSGEYYGYTF
TRBJ2-7	TRBD1	-	TRBV6-1	CATNRGSCEQYF
TRBJ2-1	-	-	TRBV7-2	CASSPYNNEQFF
TRBJ2-5	-	-	TRBV6-2/TRBV6-3	CASSALASRETQYF
TRBJ1-5	-	few	TRBV27	CASSPLTSNQPQHF
TRBJ2-5	-	-	TRBV6-5	CASSYSGETQYF
TRBJ2-3	TRBD1	few	TRBV7-2	CASRSTGGSTDTQYF
TRBJ1-2	-	few	TRBV6-1	CASSLPGAGRYTF
TRBJ1-1	TRBD1	-	TRBV6-1	CASSKQGNRMNTEAFF
TRBJ2-2	-	-	TRBV27	CASSLGGHPLAGELFF
TRBJ1-4	-	-	TRBV30	CAWSLQPASLEKLFF
TRBJ1-2	TRBD1	few	TRBV5-4	CASSRDRVDYGYTF
TRBJ2-5	TRBD2	few	TRBV15	CATSRGTSGQETQYF
TRBJ1-2	-	-	TRBV19	CASSPPGAGPSYGYTF
TRBJ2-7	TRBD2	-	TRBV20-1	CSASPSGGTTLHYEQYF
TRBJ2-3	-	-	TRBV5-4	CASSPAGADTQYF
TRBJ2-6	TRBD1	few	TRBV20-1	CSARNRGRPGANVLTF
TRBJ2-5	TRBD2	-	TRBV7-2	CASSLGGRRGGLQETQYF
TRBJ1-2	TRBD1	-	TRBV5-1	CASSLVGGQGLYGYTF
TRBJ1-1	-	-	TRBV30	CAWGERGTEAFF
TRBJ2-5	-	few	TRBV6-1	CASSGRTLGRETQYF
TRBJ2-3	-	few	TRBV20-1	CSAGGGSVADTQYF
TRBJ2-4	-	-	TRBV20-1	CSAEREGAKNIQYF
TRBJ2-1	TRBD2	few	TRBV15	CATSKSGTRDNEQFF
TRBJ2-2	-	-	TRBV7-3	CASSQGESSTGELFF
TRBJ1-5	TRBD1	few	TRBV27	CASRRQGAYDQPQHF
TRBJ1-1	-	-	TRBV14	CASSQDHGGTEAFF
TRBJ2-2	-	few	TRBV5-6	CASSIQTALNTGELFF
TRBJ2-3	TRBD2	few	TRBV12-3/TRBV12-4	CASSSGLGLARVDTQYF
TRBJ2-1	TRBD2	-	TRBV20-1	CSARLRGGSSYNEQFF
TRBJ1-1	-	-	TRBV6-1	CASSIRPTGTEAFF
TRBJ2-2	TRBD2	-	TRBV9	CASSELAGANTGELFF
TRBJ2-5	TRBD2	-	TRBV6-2/TRBV6-3	CASPQGEGGRKTQYF
TRBJ2-5	-	large	TRBV20-1	CSVVWGGETQYF
TRBJ2-2	TRBD1	few	TRBV2	CASRTGFGELFF